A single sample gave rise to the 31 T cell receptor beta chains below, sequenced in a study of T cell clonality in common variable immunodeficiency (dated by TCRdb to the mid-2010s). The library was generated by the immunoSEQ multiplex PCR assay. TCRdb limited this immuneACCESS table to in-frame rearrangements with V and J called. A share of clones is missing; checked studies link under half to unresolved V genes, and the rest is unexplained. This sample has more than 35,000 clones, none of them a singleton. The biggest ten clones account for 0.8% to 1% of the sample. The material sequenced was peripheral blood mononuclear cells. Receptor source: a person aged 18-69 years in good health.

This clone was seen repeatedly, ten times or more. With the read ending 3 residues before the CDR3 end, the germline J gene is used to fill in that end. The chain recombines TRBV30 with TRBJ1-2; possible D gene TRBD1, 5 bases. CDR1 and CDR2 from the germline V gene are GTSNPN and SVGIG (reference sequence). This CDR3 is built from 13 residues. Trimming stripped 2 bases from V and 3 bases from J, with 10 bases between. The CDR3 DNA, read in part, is TGTGCCTGGAGTACCAGGGTCCACTATGGC. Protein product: CAWSTRVHYG. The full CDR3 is CAWSTRVHYGYTF.

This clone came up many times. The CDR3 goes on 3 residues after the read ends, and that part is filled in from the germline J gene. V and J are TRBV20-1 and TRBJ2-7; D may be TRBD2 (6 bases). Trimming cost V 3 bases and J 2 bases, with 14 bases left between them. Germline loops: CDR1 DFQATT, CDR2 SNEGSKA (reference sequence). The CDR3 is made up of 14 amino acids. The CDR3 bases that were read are TGCAGTGCTAGGGAACCCGGGGGTCCCTACGAG. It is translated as CSAREPGGPYE. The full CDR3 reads CSAREPGGPYEQYF.

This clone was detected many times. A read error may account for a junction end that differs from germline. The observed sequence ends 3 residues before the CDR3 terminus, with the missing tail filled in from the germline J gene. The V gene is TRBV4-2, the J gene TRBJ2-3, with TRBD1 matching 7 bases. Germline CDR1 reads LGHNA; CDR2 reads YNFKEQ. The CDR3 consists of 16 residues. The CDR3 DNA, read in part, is TGCGCCAGCAGCCAAGGGGCACAGGGGCGTTCGGATACG. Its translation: CASSQGAQGRSDT. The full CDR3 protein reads CASSQGAQGRSDTQYF.

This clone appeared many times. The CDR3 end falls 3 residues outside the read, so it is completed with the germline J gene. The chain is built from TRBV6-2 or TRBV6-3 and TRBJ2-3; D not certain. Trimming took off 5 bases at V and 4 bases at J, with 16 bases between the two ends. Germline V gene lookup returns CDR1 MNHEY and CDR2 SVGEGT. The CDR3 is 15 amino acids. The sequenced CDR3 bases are TGTGCCAGCAGTCCACCCAGAAATGGGCCAGATACG. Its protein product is CASSPPRNGPDT. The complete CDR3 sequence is CASSPPRNGPDTQYF.

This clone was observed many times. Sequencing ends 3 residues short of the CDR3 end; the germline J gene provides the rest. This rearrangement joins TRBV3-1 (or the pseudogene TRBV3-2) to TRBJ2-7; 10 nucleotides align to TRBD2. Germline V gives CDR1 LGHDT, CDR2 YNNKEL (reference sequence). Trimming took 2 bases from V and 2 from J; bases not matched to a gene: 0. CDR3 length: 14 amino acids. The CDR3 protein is CASSQLAGAYEQYF. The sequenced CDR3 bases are TGTGCCAGCAGCCAACTAGCGGGAGCCTACGAG.

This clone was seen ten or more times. CDR3 in amino acids: CASSSGTGGADEKLFF. The sequenced part of the CDR3 DNA is TGTGCCAGTAGTTCAGGGACAGGGGGCGCGGATGAAAAA. V is TRBV19 and J is TRBJ1-4; 12 nucleotides agree with TRBD1. Read data end 3 residues before the CDR3 end; the end is taken from the germline J gene. The germline CDR1 and CDR2 sequences are LNHDA and SQIVND (reference sequence). Trimming removed 5 bases from V and 6 bases from J; junction bases left unmatched: 7. There are 16 residues in the CDR3.

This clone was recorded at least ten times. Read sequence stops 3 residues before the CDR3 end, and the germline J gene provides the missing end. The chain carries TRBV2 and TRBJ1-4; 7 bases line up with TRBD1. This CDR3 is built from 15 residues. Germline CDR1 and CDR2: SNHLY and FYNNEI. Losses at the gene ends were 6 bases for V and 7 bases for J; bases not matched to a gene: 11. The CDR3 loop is CASSRLTGSGEKLFF. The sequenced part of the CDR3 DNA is TGTGCCAGCAGCCGATTGACAGGGTCGGGTGAAAAA.

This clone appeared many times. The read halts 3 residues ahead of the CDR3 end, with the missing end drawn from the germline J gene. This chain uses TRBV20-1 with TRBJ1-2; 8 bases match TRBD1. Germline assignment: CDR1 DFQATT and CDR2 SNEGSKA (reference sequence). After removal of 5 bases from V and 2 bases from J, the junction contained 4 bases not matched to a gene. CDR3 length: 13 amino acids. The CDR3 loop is CSAVRGLNYGYTF. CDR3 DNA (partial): TGCAGTGCTGTCAGGGGGCTCAACTATGGC.

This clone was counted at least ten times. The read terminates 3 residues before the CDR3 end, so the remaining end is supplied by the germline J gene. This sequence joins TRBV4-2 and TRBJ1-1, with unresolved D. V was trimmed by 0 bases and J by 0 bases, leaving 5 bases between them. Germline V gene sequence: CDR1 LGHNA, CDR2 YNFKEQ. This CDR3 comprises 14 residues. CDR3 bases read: TGTGCCAGCAGCCAAGATATCGTGAACACTGAA. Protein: CASSQDIVNTE. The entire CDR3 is CASSQDIVNTEAFF.

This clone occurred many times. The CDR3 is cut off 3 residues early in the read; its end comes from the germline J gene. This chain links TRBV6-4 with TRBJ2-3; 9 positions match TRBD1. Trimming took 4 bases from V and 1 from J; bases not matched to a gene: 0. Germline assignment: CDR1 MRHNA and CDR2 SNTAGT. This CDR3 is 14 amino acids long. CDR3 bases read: TGTGCCAGCAGTGGGACAGGGGGCACAGATACG. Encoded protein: CASSGTGGTDT. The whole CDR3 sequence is CASSGTGGTDTQYF.

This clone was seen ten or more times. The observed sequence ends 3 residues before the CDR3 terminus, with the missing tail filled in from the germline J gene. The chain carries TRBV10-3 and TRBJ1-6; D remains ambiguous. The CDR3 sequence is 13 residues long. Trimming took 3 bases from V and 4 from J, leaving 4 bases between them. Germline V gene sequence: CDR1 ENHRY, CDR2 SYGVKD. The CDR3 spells CAISDRYNSPLHF. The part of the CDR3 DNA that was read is TGTGCCATCAGTGATCGGTATAATTCACCC.

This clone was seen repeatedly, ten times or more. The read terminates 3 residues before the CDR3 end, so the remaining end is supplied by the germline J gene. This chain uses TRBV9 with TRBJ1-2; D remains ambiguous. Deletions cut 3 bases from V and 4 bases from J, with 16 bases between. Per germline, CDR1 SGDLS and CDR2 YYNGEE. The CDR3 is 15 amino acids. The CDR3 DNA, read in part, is TGTGCCAGCAGCGCATCTCTAGTTTCACCCTATGGC. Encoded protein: CASSASLVSPYG. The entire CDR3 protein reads CASSASLVSPYGYTF.

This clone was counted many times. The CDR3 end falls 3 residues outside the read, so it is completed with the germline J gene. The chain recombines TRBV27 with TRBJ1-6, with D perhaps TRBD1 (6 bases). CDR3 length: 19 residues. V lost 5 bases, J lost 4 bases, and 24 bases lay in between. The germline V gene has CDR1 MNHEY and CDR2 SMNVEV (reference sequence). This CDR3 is CASSPFLSGVFNYNSPLHF. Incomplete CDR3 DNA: TGTGCCAGCAGTCCCTTTTTATCAGGGGTTTTTAATTATAATTCACCC.

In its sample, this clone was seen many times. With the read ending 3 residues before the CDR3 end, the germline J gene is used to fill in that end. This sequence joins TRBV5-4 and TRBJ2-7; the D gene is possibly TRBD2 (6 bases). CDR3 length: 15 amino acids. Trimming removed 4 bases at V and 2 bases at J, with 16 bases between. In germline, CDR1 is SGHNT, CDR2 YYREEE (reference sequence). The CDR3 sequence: CASSPPQRAPYEQYF. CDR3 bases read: TGTGCCAGCAGCCCCCCTCAGCGGGCCCCCTACGAG.

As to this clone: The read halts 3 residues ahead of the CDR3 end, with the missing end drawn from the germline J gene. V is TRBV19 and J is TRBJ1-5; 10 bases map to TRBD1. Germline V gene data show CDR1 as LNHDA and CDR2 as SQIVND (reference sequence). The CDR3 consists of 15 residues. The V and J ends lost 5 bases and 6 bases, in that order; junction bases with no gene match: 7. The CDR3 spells CASSRTGGLGQPQHF. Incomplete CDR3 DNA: TGTGCCAGTAGTCGGACAGGGGGATTAGGTCAGCCC.

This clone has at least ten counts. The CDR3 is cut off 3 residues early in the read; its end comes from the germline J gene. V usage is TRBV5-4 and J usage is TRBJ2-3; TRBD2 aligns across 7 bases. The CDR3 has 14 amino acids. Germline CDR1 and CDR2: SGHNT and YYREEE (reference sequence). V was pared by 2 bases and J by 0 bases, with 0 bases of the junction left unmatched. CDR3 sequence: CASSLAGSTDTQYF. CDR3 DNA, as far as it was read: TGTGCCAGCAGCTTAGCGGGAAGCACAGATACG.

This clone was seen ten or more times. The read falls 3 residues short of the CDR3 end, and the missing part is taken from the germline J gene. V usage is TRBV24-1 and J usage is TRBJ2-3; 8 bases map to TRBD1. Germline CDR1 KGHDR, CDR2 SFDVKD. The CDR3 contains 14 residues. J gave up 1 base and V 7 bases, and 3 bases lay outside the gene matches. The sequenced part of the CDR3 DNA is TGTGCCACCAGCCCGGGACAGGGCACAGATACG. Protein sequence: CATSPGQGTDT. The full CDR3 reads CATSPGQGTDTQYF.

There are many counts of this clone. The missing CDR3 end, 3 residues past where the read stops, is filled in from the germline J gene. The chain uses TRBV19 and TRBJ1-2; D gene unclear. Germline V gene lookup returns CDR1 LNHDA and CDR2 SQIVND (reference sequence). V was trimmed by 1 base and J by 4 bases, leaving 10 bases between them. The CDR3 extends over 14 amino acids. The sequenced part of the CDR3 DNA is TGTGCCAGTAGTATAGCCTCAAGGGCCTATGGC. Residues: CASSIASRAYG. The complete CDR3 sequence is CASSIASRAYGYTF.

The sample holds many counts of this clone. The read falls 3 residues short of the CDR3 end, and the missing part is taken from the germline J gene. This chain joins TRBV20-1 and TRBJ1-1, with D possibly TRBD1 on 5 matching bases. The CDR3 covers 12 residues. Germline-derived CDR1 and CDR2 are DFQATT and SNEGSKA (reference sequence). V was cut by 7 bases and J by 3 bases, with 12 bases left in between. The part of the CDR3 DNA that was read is TGCAGTGTCCGCCGGGGGGACACTGAA. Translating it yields CSVRRGDTE. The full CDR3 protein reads CSVRRGDTEAFF.

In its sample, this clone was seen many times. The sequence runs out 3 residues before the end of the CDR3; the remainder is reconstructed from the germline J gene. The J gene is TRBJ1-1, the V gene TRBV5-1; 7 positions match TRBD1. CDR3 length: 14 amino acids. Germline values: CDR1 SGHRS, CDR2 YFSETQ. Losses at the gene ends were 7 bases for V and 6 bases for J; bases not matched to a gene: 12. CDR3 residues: CASRGGGGEPEAFF. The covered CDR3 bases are TGCGCCAGCCGAGGGGGAGGGGGCGAACCTGAA.

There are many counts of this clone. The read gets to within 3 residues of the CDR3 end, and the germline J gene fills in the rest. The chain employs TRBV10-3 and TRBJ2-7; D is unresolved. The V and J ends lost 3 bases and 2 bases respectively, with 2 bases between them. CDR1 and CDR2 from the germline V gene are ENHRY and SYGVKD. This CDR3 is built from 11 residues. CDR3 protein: CAISDTYEQYF. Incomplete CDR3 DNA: TGTGCCATCAGTGATACCTACGAG.

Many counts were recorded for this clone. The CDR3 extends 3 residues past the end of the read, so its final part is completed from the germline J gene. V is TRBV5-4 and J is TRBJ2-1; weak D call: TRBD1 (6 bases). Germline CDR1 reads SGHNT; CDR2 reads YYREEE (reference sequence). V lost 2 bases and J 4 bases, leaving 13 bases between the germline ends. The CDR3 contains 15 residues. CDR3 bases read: TGTGCCAGCAGCTTTGGACAGCTTACGTACAATGAG. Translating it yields CASSFGQLTYNE. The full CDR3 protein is CASSFGQLTYNEQFF.

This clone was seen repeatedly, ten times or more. CDR3 DNA, as far as it was read: TGCAGCGCAAAGGGACAGGGGGTCACCGGGGAG. Protein product: CSAKGQGVTGE. The full CDR3 sequence reads CSAKGQGVTGELFF. V usage is TRBV29-1 and J usage is TRBJ2-2; the match to TRBD1 covers 11 bases. The sequence runs out 3 residues before the end of the CDR3; the remainder is reconstructed from the germline J gene. V lost 7 bases and J lost 4; bases outside the gene matches: 5. In germline, CDR1 is SQVTM, CDR2 ANQGSEA. The CDR3 consists of 14 residues.

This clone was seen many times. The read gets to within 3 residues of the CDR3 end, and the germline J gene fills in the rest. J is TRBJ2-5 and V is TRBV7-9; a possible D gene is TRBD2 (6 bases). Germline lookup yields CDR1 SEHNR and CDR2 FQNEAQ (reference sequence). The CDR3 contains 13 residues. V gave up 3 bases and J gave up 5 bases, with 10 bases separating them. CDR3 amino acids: CASSFRGMETQYF. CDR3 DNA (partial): TGTGCCAGCAGCTTCCGGGGGATGGAGACC.

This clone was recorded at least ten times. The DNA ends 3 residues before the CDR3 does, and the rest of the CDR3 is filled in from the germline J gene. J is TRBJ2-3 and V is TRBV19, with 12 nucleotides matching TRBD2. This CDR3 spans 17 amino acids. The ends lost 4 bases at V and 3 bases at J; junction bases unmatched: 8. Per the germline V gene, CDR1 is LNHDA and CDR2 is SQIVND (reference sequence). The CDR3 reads CASSRAGLAGQTDTQYF. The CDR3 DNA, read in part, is TGTGCCAGTAGTAGGGCTGGACTAGCGGGGCAGACAGATACG.

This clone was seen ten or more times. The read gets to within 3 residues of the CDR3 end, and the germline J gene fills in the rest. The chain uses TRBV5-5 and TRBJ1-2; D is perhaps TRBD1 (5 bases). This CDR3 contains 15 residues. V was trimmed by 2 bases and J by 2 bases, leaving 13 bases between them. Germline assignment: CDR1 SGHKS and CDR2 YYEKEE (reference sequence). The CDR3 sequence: CASSLTGDLNYGYTF. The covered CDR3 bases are TGTGCCAGCAGCTTAACAGGAGACCTGAACTATGGC. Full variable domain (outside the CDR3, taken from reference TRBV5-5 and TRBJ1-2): DAGVTQSPTHLIKTRGQQVTLRCSPISGHKSVSWYQQVLGQGPQFIFQYYEKEERGRGNFPDRFSARQFPNYSSELNVNALLLGDSALYLCASSLTGDLNYGYTFGSGTRLTVV.

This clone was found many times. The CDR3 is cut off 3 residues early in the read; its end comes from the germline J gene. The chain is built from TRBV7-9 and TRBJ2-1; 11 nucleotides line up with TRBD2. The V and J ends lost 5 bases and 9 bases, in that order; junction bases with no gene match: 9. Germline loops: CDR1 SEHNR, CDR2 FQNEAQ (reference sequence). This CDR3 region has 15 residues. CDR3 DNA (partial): TGTGCCAGCAGCCAAAGAAGGCTAGCGGGAGGTGAG. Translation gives CASSQRRLAGGE. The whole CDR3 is CASSQRRLAGGEQFF.

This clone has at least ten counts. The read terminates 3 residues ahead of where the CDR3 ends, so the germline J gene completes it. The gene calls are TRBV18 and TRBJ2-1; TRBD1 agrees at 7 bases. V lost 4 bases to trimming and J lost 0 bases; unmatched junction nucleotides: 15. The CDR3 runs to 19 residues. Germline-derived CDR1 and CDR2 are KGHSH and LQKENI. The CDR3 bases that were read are TGTGCCAGCTCACTACGACTTGTGGCAGGGACAGCCTCCTACAATGAG. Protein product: CASSLRLVAGTASYNE. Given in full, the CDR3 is CASSLRLVAGTASYNEQFF.

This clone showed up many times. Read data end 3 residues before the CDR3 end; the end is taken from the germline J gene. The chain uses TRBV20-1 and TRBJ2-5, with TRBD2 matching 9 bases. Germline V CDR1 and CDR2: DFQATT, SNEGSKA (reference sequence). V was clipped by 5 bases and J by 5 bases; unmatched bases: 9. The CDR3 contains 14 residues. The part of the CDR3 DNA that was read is TGCAGTGCTTCCGGGGCGGGGGGGCCGGAGACC. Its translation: CSASGAGGPET. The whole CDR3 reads CSASGAGGPETQYF.

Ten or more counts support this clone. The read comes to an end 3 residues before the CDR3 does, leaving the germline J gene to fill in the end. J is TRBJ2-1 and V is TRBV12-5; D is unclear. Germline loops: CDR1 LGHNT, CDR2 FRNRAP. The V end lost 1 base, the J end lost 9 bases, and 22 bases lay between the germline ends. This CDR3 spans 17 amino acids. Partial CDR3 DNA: TGTGCTAGTGGTTTGGCCCCTTCGAGTTTAACAATAAGTGAG. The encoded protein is CASGLAPSSLTISE. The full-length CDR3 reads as CASGLAPSSLTISEQFF.

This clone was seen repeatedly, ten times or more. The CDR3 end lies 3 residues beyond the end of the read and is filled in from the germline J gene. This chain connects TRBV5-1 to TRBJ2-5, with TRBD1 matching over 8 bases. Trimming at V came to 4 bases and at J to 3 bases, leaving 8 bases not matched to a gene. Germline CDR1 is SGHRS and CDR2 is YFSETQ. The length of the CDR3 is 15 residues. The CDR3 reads CASSPVDRGEETQYF. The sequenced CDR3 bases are TGCGCCAGCAGCCCAGTAGACAGGGGAGAAGAGACC.